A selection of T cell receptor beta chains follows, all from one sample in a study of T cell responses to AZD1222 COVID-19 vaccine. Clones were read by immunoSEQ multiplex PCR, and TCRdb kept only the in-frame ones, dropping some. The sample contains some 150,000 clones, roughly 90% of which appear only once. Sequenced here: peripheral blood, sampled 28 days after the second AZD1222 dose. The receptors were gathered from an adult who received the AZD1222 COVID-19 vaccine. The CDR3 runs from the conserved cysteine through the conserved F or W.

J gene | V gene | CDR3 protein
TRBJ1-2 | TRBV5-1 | CASSPYTGTDLINYGYTF
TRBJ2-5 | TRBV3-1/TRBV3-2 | CASSQGVAGGNQETQYF
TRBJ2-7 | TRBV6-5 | CASSPDILFYEQYF
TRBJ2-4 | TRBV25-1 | CASSETVQGIQYF
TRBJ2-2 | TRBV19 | CASSGQGVYGTGELFF
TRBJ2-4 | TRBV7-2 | CASSPAGGPVGNIQYF
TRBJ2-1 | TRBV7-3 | CASSPRGSYNEQFF
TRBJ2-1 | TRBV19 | CASSISSNDISNYNEQFF
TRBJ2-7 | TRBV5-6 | CASSSDGGQVFYEQYF
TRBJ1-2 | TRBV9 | CASSAHALGYTF
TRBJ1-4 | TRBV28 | CASSLQNPEKLFF
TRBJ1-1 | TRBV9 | CASSVDRNTEAFF
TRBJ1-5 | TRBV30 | CAWSGSVVLQPQHF
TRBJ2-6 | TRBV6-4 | CASSVQAPISGANVLTF
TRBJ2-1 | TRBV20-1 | CSARAGDEQFF
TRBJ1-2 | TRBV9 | CASSVGQGRYGYTF
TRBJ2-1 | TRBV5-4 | CASSSTRGTSGANRDEQFF
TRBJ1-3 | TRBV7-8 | CASSLASSGSGNTIYF
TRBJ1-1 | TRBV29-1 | CSVVRNTEAFF
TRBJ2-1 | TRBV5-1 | CASSSSSGNNEQFF
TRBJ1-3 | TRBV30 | CAWRRTGTGNTIYF
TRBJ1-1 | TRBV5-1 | CASFPGGGNTEAFF
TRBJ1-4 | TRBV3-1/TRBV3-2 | CASSLGDRAEKLFF
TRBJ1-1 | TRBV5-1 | CASSPFQQNTEAFF
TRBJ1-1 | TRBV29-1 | CSVEEGTEAFF
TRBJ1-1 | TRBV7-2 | CASSLFGRGNTEAFF
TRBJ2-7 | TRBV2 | CASSEGGHPTYGQYF
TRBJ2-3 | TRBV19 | CASSLSDQWGSTDTQYF
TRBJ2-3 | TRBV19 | CASSMLVGTSTDTQYF
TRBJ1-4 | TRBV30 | CASTPGPTNEKLFF
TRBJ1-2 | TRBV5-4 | CASSQKDRGRGGYTF
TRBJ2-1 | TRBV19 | CASEGQLYNEQFF
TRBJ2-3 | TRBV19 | CASSNGAYTDTQYF
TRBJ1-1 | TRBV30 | CAWSVLRTEAFF
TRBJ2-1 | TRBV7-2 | CASSFRESRGNNEQFF
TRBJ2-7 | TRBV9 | CASSVRFNSPSYEQYF
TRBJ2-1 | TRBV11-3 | CASSLGGGQFYNEQFF
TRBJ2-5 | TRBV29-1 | CSAGEIQETQYF
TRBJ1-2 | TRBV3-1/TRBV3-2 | CASQKRGGTNYGYTF
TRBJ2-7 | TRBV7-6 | CASSKGQGAEEQYF
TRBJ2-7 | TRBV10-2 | CASTDIPLSGRYEQYF
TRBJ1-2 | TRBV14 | CASSHWGQGGYDNYGYTF
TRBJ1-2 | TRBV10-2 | CASSRDRGGYTF
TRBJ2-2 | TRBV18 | CASSPGLLNTGELFF
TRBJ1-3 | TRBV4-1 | CASTWKIDRYTGNTIYF
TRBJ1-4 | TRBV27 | CASSPGFADEKLFF
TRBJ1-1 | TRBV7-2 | CASSPARGLGTEAFF
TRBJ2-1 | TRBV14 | CASSRTGGRYNEQFF
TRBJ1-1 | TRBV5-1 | CASSLGAVNTEAFF
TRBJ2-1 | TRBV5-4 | CASSSPTGGYNEQFF
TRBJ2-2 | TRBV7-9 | CASTRNEFTGELFF
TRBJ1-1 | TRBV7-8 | CASSLRPGWNTEAFF
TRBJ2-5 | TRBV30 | CAWSLSVRQGYQETQYF
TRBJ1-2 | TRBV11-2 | CASSLEQGGNYGYTF
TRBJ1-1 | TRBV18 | CASSSSLAYTEAFF